The following is a T cell receptor (beta chain) sequence with its context. Its antigen is currently not known. Within one base of it there is no much larger clone, and no base qualities were kept. This entry comes from a study of CD8 T cells in Susac syndrome (dated by TCRdb to about 2019). Context from the whole study: The study used repertoire sequencing to test whether antigen drove CD8+ T cell activation and differentiation in Susac syndrome.

Peripheral blood CD8+ and CD4+ T cells from healthy donors, Susac syndrome patients and multiple sclerosis patients were profiled by high-throughput TCR beta sequencing. Multiple sclerosis controls were treatment-naive patients with stable or active relapsing-remitting disease fulfilling revised McDonald criteria. Bulk CD8+ and CD4+ T cells were purified by magnetic negative isolation, while CD8+ TEMRA cells were enriched using FACS. Blood was collected in EDTA tubes and processed within 24 hours, with PBMCs isolated through density gradient centrifugation. PBMCs intended for TCR sequencing were cryopreserved in liquid nitrogen and were subsequently thawed in a 37 degrees C water bath. A purity of at least 90% was achieved for sorted or isolated CD4+, CD8+ and CD8+ TEMRA cells. Overall study results and their limits: The number of individuals in the TCR sequencing and HLA analysis was recognized as being relatively small.

RNA was extracted using the RNeasy kit, and about 0.45 to 1 ug of the RNA was reverse transcribed with random hexamers. The immunoSEQ multiplex PCR assay, which covers 54 Vbeta and 13 Jbeta segments, was used to amplify TCR beta CDR3 regions. PCR amplification bias was corrected by using a synthetic template baseline for primer optimization and computational correction. In the paper's pipeline: Reads were annotated to V, D and J genes per IMGT and analyzed with immunoSEQ Analyzer, keeping only productive sequences. Clonality was calculated as one minus the Shannon entropy normalized by log2 of the number of productive unique sequences. For each patient and control, public and private clones were evaluated within the 100 most prevalent clones. Clones were defined as Susac-specific when absent from the healthy and MS cohorts, from about 970 published viral clones and from other ImmuneACCESS disease sequences. TCRdb reprocessed the public reads (quality trimming at Q25 with fastp, clone calling with MiXCR) and kept in-frame beta chains. Identical CDR3 proteins give one entry, which carries the most common genes and DNA. The V and J calls and clone size come from TCRdb's table, not from the authors' own analysis. The sample records some 200,000 distinct CDR3 sequences, 95% of which are singletons. About 0.091% of the sample is in the top ten clones.

The clonotype originates from a human donor with multiple sclerosis. Sequences were obtained from CD4+ T cells from PBMCs.

The CDR3 region has the sequence CASSLKSGGLGTEAFF. The base sequence is TGCGCCAGCAGCTTGAAATCCGGGGGGCTTGGCACTGAAGCTTTCTTT. This receptor chain uses TRBV5-1 and TRBJ1-1; a tentative D call is TRBD1 (6 bases match). The germline V gene encodes CDR1 SGHRS and CDR2 YFSETQ. The CDR3 covers 16 residues, taking in both the cysteine and the phenylalanine. Only CDR3 DNA remains: 48 bases, in frame from the first base. Cut back by 1 base and 4 bases, the V and J ends lie 17 bases apart.